The 10 T cell receptor beta chains listed next were all sequenced from one sample in a study of blood T cell repertoires in COVID-19. The repertoire was sequenced with immunoSEQ multiplex PCR; TCRdb's copy has only in-frame clones and lacks some. The profile shows more than 300,000 clones, around nine tenths of them singletons. The specimen was PBMCs or T cells enriched from blood (not recorded which). These TCRs come from a woman between 25 and 40 years old who had recovered from COVID-19.

The chain uses TRBV7-2 and TRBJ1-3; D possibly corresponds to TRBD1 (5 bases). The CDR3 extends over 15 amino acids. Trimming left V 4 bases short and J 0 bases short, with 10 bases between. Per the germline V gene, CDR1 is SGHTA and CDR2 is FQGNSA. DNA of the CDR3: TGTGCCAGCAGCTCTTCAGGGTTCTCTGGAAACACCATATATTTT. Translation gives CASSSSGFSGNTIYF. Full variable domain (remainder filled in from reference TRBV7-2 and TRBJ1-3): GAGVSQSPSNKVTEKGKDVELRCDPISGHTALYWYRQSLGQGLEFLIYFQGNSAPDKSGLPSDRFSAERTGGSVSTLTIQRTQQEDSAVYLCASSSSGFSGNTIYFGEGSWLTVV.

The chain is built from TRBV18 and TRBJ1-3, with a weak D call TRBD1 (5 bases). The CDR3 spans 15 residues. Germline V gene sequence: CDR1 KGHSH, CDR2 LQKENI. Deletions cut 5 bases from V and 0 bases from J, with 11 bases between. The CDR3 bases are TGTGCCAGCTCAAACAGGCAACTCTCTGGAAACACCATATATTTT. It translates to CASSNRQLSGNTIYF.

The V gene is TRBV11-2, the J gene TRBJ1-4; tentatively, D is TRBD1 (6 bases). The CDR3 consists of 15 residues. V dropped 5 bases and J dropped 11 bases, with 21 bases sitting between them. The germline gives CDR1 SGHAT, CDR2 FQNNGV. CDR3 sequence (DNA): TGTGCCAGCAGCCCCCACAGGGAAGAGTGGTGGAAACTGTTTTTT. This codes for CASSPHREEWWKLFF.

CDR3 sequence reads: CASSPRPDRVSGNTIYF. As DNA, the CDR3 is TGTGCCAGCAGCCCCCGACCCGACAGGGTCTCGGGAAACACCATATATTTT. The chain carries TRBV9 and TRBJ1-3; 7 nucleotides align to TRBD1. Germline assignment: CDR1 SGDLS and CDR2 YYNGEE. After removal of 4 bases from V and 4 bases from J, the junction contained 14 bases not matched to a gene. This CDR3 spans 17 amino acids.

This rearrangement joins TRBV7-2 to TRBJ1-4; D possibly corresponds to TRBD1 (5 bases). Between the trimmed V and J ends, which lost 8 bases and 6 bases, there was a span of 19 bases. From germline, CDR1 is SGHTA and CDR2 FQGNSA. This CDR3 has 15 amino acids. In DNA, the CDR3 is TGTGCCAGCCAAGCCCTCGGCCGGGGGGATGAAAAACTGTTTTTT. Protein sequence: CASQALGRGDEKLFF.

With regard to this clone: Compared with germline, one end of the junction differs, possibly owing to a read error. The chain employs TRBV30 and TRBJ1-3, with D uncertain. The CDR3 spans 8 residues. The V gene's germline CDR1 is GTSNPN and CDR2 SVGIG (reference sequence). This CDR3 is CAGTGNTF. The DNA of the CDR3 is TGTGCCGGCACCGGGAACACCTTT. The entire variable domain, with the rest obtained from reference TRBV30 and TRBJ1-3, is as follows: SQTIHQWPATLVQPVGSPLSLECTVEGTSNPNLYWYRQAAGRGLQLLFYSVGIGQISSEVPQNLSASRPQDRQFILSSKKLLLSDSGFYLCAGTGNTFGEGSWLTVV.

The chain couples TRBV5-4 to TRBJ1-1; TRBD1 is a possible D gene (6 bases). Between the trimmed V and J ends, which lost 4 bases and 1 base, there was a span of 11 bases. Germline V gene data show CDR1 as SGHNT and CDR2 as YYREEE (reference sequence). The CDR3 spans 14 residues. DNA of the CDR3: TGTGCCAGCAGCCTCTACAGGGAGAACACTGAAGCTTTCTTT. Translated, it gives CASSLYRENTEAFF. The full variable domain, with the rest looked up from reference TRBV5-4 and TRBJ1-1, is ETGVTQSPTHLIKTRGQQVTLRCSSQSGHNTVSWYQQALGQGPQFIFQYYREEENGRGNFPPRFSGLQFPNYSSELNVNALELDDSALYLCASSLYRENTEAFFGQGTRLTVV.

V gene TRBV5-4 combines with J gene TRBJ1-2; D gene unclear. Germline CDR1 reads SGHNT; CDR2 reads YYREEE (reference sequence). Trimming removed 7 bases from V and 0 bases from J, with 4 bases in between. The CDR3 consists of 11 residues. The CDR3 loop is CASGPNYGYTF. The CDR3 DNA follows: TGTGCCAGCGGCCCTAACTATGGCTACACCTTC.

The V gene is TRBV5-1, the J gene TRBJ1-1; no firm D call. Germline V gene sequence: CDR1 SGHRS, CDR2 YFSETQ. The CDR3 contains 14 residues. V was shortened by 0 bases and J by 8 bases, with 14 bases between the two germline ends. CDR3 coding DNA: TGCGCCAGCAGCTTGGCCTTCGGGGTAAACGAAGCTTTCTTT. Translation gives CASSLAFGVNEAFF.

This clone was picked up one time. The chain carries TRBV5-6 and TRBJ2-7; D is uncertain. The CDR3 totals 12 residues. Germline lookup yields CDR1 SGHDT and CDR2 YYEEEE. The V end was cut by 4 bases, the J end by 0 bases, with 5 bases between. In nucleotides, the CDR3 is TGTGCCAGCAGCGTGAGCTCCTACGAGCAGTACTTC. Translated, it gives CASSVSSYEQYF.